This entry describes one T cell receptor (beta chain). As to time point: patch test 1, 2 weeks after DPC sensitization. Treatment specified: therapeutic diphenylcyclopropenone sensitization with weekly scalp DPC. The data were taken from a study of human T cells and chemical hapten exposure. For the study at large: Patch tests delivered 0.01% DPC to the upper back and were evaluated at 6 days.

The CDR3 has 13 residues. Trimming removed 4 bases from V and 0 bases from J, with 9 bases in between. Germline V lookup: CDR1 SQVTM, CDR2 ANQGSEA. TCRdb re-called the RACE reads with MiXCR, one entry per CDR3 protein. The table records 350,000 or so distinct CDR3 sequences, roughly 6.9% of them present only once. The clonotype comes from a woman aged 18-29 years with alopecia areata. Some clones in this sample may be carry-over from other donors' samples. The chain joins TRBV29-1 to TRBJ1-2; D gene unclear. The sequenced sample was whole blood, obtained in connection with sensitization to the hapten diphenylcyclopropenone (DPC). CDR3 coding DNA: TGCAGCGTTGCGTCGGGTACTAACTATGGCTACACCTTC. It specifies CSVASGTNYGYTF.